Listed below are T cell receptor beta chains from one sample, sequenced in a study of blood T cell repertoires in COVID-19. Sequencing used immunoSEQ multiplex PCR; TCRdb keeps in-frame clones, though not all of them. The sample lists under 100,000 clones; 70% to 90% were seen once. The sample consisted of peripheral blood. These receptors were obtained from a human donor in a cohort sampled during active COVID-19. Both conserved end residues are part of each CDR3. The order of the fields is D gene, J gene, V gene, CDR3 length, clone size, CDR3 protein, CDR3 DNA. A D gene is named only where the DNA matches it firmly. Clone sizes are given selectively: once, few, many, or a class where the clone is expanded.

d_gene: NA; j_gene: TRBJ1-2; v_gene: TRBV7-2; len: 17; abundance: few; CDR3aa: CASSYRVHQPGGNGYTF; CDR3nt: TGTGCCAGCAGCTACCGGGTTCACCAGCCCGGGGGGAACGGCTACACCTTC
d_gene: TRBD1; j_gene: TRBJ2-7; v_gene: TRBV5-1; len: 13; abundance: NA; CDR3aa: CASSVDRAYEQYF; CDR3nt: TGCGCCAGCAGCGTGGACAGGGCTTACGAGCAGTACTTC
d_gene: TRBD2; j_gene: TRBJ2-1; v_gene: TRBV9; len: 14; abundance: NA; CDR3aa: CASSVQLAGGEQFF; CDR3nt: TGTGCCAGCAGCGTTCAACTAGCGGGGGGTGAGCAGTTCTTC
d_gene: NA; j_gene: TRBJ1-4; v_gene: TRBV10-3; len: 15; abundance: NA; CDR3aa: CAISESGRVNEKLFF; CDR3nt: TGTGCCATCAGTGAGTCAGGGAGGGTTAATGAAAAACTGTTTTTT
d_gene: TRBD2; j_gene: TRBJ2-5; v_gene: TRBV5-1; len: 15; abundance: NA; CDR3aa: CASSPAGGAWETQYF; CDR3nt: TGCGCCAGCAGCCCGGCCGGGGGGGCCTGGGAGACCCAGTACTTC
d_gene: NA; j_gene: TRBJ2-7; v_gene: TRBV9; len: 14; abundance: NA; CDR3aa: CASSPHGGYYEQYF; CDR3nt: TGTGCCAGCAGCCCTCATGGCGGTTACTACGAGCAGTACTTC
d_gene: TRBD1; j_gene: TRBJ2-7; v_gene: TRBV27; len: 14; abundance: NA; CDR3aa: CASSLMDRGYEQYF; CDR3nt: TGTGCCAGCAGTTTAATGGACAGGGGGTACGAGCAGTACTTC
d_gene: TRBD2; j_gene: TRBJ2-5; v_gene: TRBV12-5; len: 15; abundance: NA; CDR3aa: CASALGLAGGETQYF; CDR3nt: TGTGCTAGTGCTCTGGGACTAGCGGGAGGGGAGACCCAGTACTTC
d_gene: TRBD1; j_gene: TRBJ2-3; v_gene: TRBV2; len: 13; abundance: NA; CDR3aa: CASQGESTDTQYF; CDR3nt: TGTGCCTCCCAGGGGGAATCGACAGATACGCAGTATTTT
d_gene: TRBD1; j_gene: TRBJ1-2; v_gene: TRBV12-5; len: 14; abundance: NA; CDR3aa: CASGVDRVVAGYTF; CDR3nt: TGTGCTAGTGGTGTCGACAGGGTTGTGGCTGGCTACACCTTC
d_gene: NA; j_gene: TRBJ2-3; v_gene: TRBV24-1; len: 12; abundance: NA; CDR3aa: CATSGWEDTQYF; CDR3nt: TGTGCCACCAGTGGGTGGGAGGATACGCAGTATTTT
d_gene: NA; j_gene: TRBJ1-2; v_gene: TRBV27; len: 14; abundance: once; CDR3aa: CASSLAIQGYGYTF; CDR3nt: TGTGCCAGCAGTTTGGCGATACAGGGCTATGGCTACACCTTC
d_gene: TRBD1; j_gene: TRBJ2-2; v_gene: TRBV11-3; len: 16; abundance: NA; CDR3aa: CASSFWQGAGTGELFF; CDR3nt: TGTGCCAGCAGCTTTTGGCAGGGGGCCGGCACCGGGGAGCTGTTTTTT
d_gene: TRBD1; j_gene: TRBJ1-2; v_gene: TRBV3-1/TRBV3-2; len: 13; abundance: NA; CDR3aa: CASSQNRGLGYTF; CDR3nt: TGTGCCAGCAGCCAGAACAGGGGGCTTGGCTACACCTTC
d_gene: NA; j_gene: TRBJ2-2; v_gene: TRBV6-2/TRBV6-3; len: 16; abundance: NA; CDR3aa: CASSYSRKDPPGELFF; CDR3nt: TGTGCCAGCAGTTACTCGAGGAAGGATCCCCCCGGGGAGCTGTTTTTT
d_gene: NA; j_gene: TRBJ1-1; v_gene: TRBV10-3; len: 16; abundance: NA; CDR3aa: CAISEHRDISNTEAFF; CDR3nt: TGTGCCATCAGTGAACATAGGGACATTTCGAACACTGAAGCTTTCTTT
d_gene: NA; j_gene: TRBJ1-6; v_gene: TRBV2; len: 15; abundance: NA; CDR3aa: CASSVQPPGSSPLHF; CDR3nt: TGTGCCAGCAGTGTTCAGCCCCCCGGGAGTTCACCCCTCCACTTT
d_gene: TRBD2; j_gene: TRBJ2-1; v_gene: TRBV6-5; len: 16; abundance: NA; CDR3aa: CASSSTSGGTYNEQFF; CDR3nt: TGTGCCAGCAGTTCAACTAGCGGGGGTACCTACAATGAGCAGTTCTTC
d_gene: NA; j_gene: TRBJ1-1; v_gene: TRBV28; len: 15; abundance: few; CDR3aa: CASSPVERLRVEAFF; CDR3nt: TGTGCCAGCAGTCCCGTTGAACGCCTGCGGGTAGAAGCTTTCTTT
d_gene: TRBD2; j_gene: TRBJ2-3; v_gene: TRBV2; len: 16; abundance: many; CDR3aa: CASRPGLAGGSDTQYF; CDR3nt: TGTGCCAGCAGACCAGGACTAGCGGGGGGGTCGGATACGCAGTATTTT
d_gene: TRBD1; j_gene: TRBJ1-6; v_gene: TRBV28; len: 16; abundance: NA; CDR3aa: CASSLLSGTGHSPLHF; CDR3nt: TGTGCCAGCAGTTTATTAAGTGGGACAGGGCATTCACCCCTCCACTTT
d_gene: NA; j_gene: TRBJ1-3; v_gene: TRBV30; len: 15; abundance: NA; CDR3aa: CAWSVRVRSGNTIYF; CDR3nt: TGTGCCTGGAGTGTCCGGGTGAGATCTGGAAACACCATATATTTT
d_gene: NA; j_gene: TRBJ1-1; v_gene: TRBV4-3; len: 13; abundance: NA; CDR3aa: CASSQGRETEAFF; CDR3nt: TGCGCCAGCAGCCAGGGGAGGGAAACTGAAGCTTTCTTT
d_gene: TRBD1; j_gene: TRBJ1-2; v_gene: TRBV19; len: 12; abundance: few; CDR3aa: CASDHRGLGYTF; CDR3nt: TGTGCCAGTGACCACAGGGGGCTCGGCTACACCTTC
d_gene: TRBD1; j_gene: TRBJ1-6; v_gene: TRBV18; len: 16; abundance: NA; CDR3aa: CASSLWDRGNNSPLHF; CDR3nt: TGTGCCAGCTCACTGTGGGACAGGGGAAATAATTCACCCCTCCACTTT
d_gene: NA; j_gene: TRBJ2-7; v_gene: TRBV18; len: 15; abundance: NA; CDR3aa: CASSPEDNPSYEQYF; CDR3nt: TGTGCCAGCTCACCCGAGGACAACCCCTCCTACGAGCAGTACTTC
d_gene: TRBD2; j_gene: TRBJ2-7; v_gene: TRBV18; len: 13; abundance: NA; CDR3aa: CASSPGGGYEQYF; CDR3nt: TGTGCCAGCTCACCAGGGGGGGGCTACGAGCAGTACTTC
d_gene: NA; j_gene: TRBJ2-7; v_gene: TRBV13; len: 11; abundance: few; CDR3aa: CASSGPYEQYF; CDR3nt: TGTGCCAGCAGCGGGCCCTACGAGCAGTACTTC
d_gene: NA; j_gene: TRBJ1-6; v_gene: TRBV10-3; len: 14; abundance: NA; CDR3aa: CAISADGQSAPLHF; CDR3nt: TGTGCCATCAGTGCCGACGGACAGAGTGCGCCCCTCCACTTT
d_gene: TRBD1; j_gene: TRBJ2-2; v_gene: TRBV27; len: 16; abundance: NA; CDR3aa: CASSSTGGVLTGELFF; CDR3nt: TGTGCCAGCAGTTCAACAGGGGGCGTACTCACCGGGGAGCTGTTTTTT
d_gene: TRBD1; j_gene: TRBJ2-2; v_gene: TRBV11-2; len: 16; abundance: NA; CDR3aa: CASSLWTGGNTGELFF; CDR3nt: TGTGCCAGCAGCTTGTGGACAGGGGGAAACACCGGGGAGCTGTTTTTT
d_gene: NA; j_gene: TRBJ2-7; v_gene: TRBV7-6; len: 16; abundance: NA; CDR3aa: CASSLDLGDSASEQYF; CDR3nt: TGTGCCAGCAGCTTAGACTTAGGGGACTCCGCGTCCGAGCAGTACTTC
d_gene: TRBD2; j_gene: TRBJ2-5; v_gene: TRBV7-9; len: 17; abundance: NA; CDR3aa: CASSPIRAGEVRETQYF; CDR3nt: TGTGCCAGCAGCCCGATTAGAGCGGGGGAAGTTCGGGAGACCCAGTACTTC
d_gene: TRBD2; j_gene: TRBJ2-1; v_gene: TRBV14; len: 16; abundance: NA; CDR3aa: CASSLIAGGSYNEQFF; CDR3nt: TGTGCCAGCAGCCTTATAGCGGGGGGGTCCTACAATGAGCAGTTCTTC
d_gene: NA; j_gene: TRBJ1-3; v_gene: TRBV2; len: 13; abundance: NA; CDR3aa: CASSDYLGNTIYF; CDR3nt: TGTGCCAGCAGTGACTACTTGGGAAACACCATATATTTT
d_gene: NA; j_gene: TRBJ1-4; v_gene: TRBV6-5; len: 15; abundance: NA; CDR3aa: CASSYSVGDFEKLFF; CDR3nt: TGTGCCAGCAGTTACTCTGTCGGGGATTTTGAAAAACTGTTTTTT
d_gene: NA; j_gene: TRBJ2-6; v_gene: TRBV28; len: 17; abundance: NA; CDR3aa: CASSLAGVGPGANVLTF; CDR3nt: TGTGCCAGCAGCTTAGCAGGGGTCGGGCCTGGGGCCAACGTCCTGACTTTC
d_gene: TRBD1; j_gene: TRBJ2-2; v_gene: TRBV29-1; len: 15; abundance: NA; CDR3aa: CSVREGQGLTGELFF; CDR3nt: TGCAGCGTTCGGGAGGGACAGGGGTTGACCGGGGAGCTGTTTTTT
d_gene: NA; j_gene: TRBJ2-2; v_gene: TRBV12-5; len: 14; abundance: NA; CDR3aa: CASGRPRNTGELFF; CDR3nt: TGTGCTAGTGGCAGGCCTCGGAACACCGGGGAGCTGTTTTTT
d_gene: NA; j_gene: TRBJ1-5; v_gene: TRBV30; len: 11; abundance: once; CDR3aa: CAWGTDQPQHF; CDR3nt: TGTGCCTGGGGCACTGATCAGCCCCAGCATTTT
d_gene: TRBD1; j_gene: TRBJ2-5; v_gene: TRBV2; len: 14; abundance: NA; CDR3aa: CASSTGGDTETQYF; CDR3nt: TGTGCCAGCAGCACAGGGGGCGATACAGAGACCCAGTACTTC
d_gene: TRBD1; j_gene: TRBJ2-3; v_gene: TRBV12-3/TRBV12-4; len: 13; abundance: once; CDR3aa: CAIQTGITDTQYF; CDR3nt: TGTGCCATACAGACAGGGATAACAGATACGCAGTATTTT
d_gene: NA; j_gene: TRBJ1-5; v_gene: TRBV3-1/TRBV3-2; len: 14; abundance: once; CDR3aa: CASSPLGGTQPQHF; CDR3nt: TGTGCCAGCAGTCCCTTGGGGGGTACACAGCCCCAGCATTTT
d_gene: TRBD1; j_gene: TRBJ2-1; v_gene: TRBV18; len: 14; abundance: NA; CDR3aa: CASSPKTGGGEQFF; CDR3nt: TGTGCCAGCTCACCAAAGACAGGGGGAGGTGAGCAGTTCTTC
d_gene: TRBD1; j_gene: TRBJ1-5; v_gene: TRBV10-3; len: 17; abundance: NA; CDR3aa: CAISAIPGTGKNQPQHF; CDR3nt: TGTGCCATCAGTGCAATACCCGGGACAGGAAAAAATCAGCCCCAGCATTTT
d_gene: NA; j_gene: TRBJ1-1; v_gene: TRBV5-1; len: 15; abundance: NA; CDR3aa: CASSLGPARVTEAFF; CDR3nt: TGCGCCAGCAGCTTGGGCCCCGCGAGGGTCACTGAAGCTTTCTTT
d_gene: NA; j_gene: TRBJ1-1; v_gene: TRBV6-6; len: 15; abundance: NA; CDR3aa: CASSPLTGSTPEAFF; CDR3nt: TGTGCCAGCAGTCCCCTGACAGGCTCTACCCCTGAAGCTTTCTTT
d_gene: TRBD1; j_gene: TRBJ1-1; v_gene: TRBV6-5; len: 14; abundance: NA; CDR3aa: CASSGTGVHTEAFF; CDR3nt: TGTGCCAGCAGCGGGACAGGGGTTCACACTGAAGCTTTCTTT
d_gene: NA; j_gene: TRBJ2-2; v_gene: TRBV30; len: 13; abundance: NA; CDR3aa: CAWSIDRTGELFF; CDR3nt: TGTGCCTGGAGTATCGACAGGACCGGGGAGCTGTTTTTT
d_gene: TRBD1; j_gene: TRBJ1-5; v_gene: TRBV23-1; len: 15; abundance: NA; CDR3aa: CASSQLDRENQPQHF; CDR3nt: TGCGCCAGCAGTCAATTGGACAGGGAAAATCAGCCCCAGCATTTT
d_gene: TRBD1; j_gene: TRBJ1-4; v_gene: TRBV18; len: 15; abundance: NA; CDR3aa: CASSEIQGRREKLFF; CDR3nt: TGTGCCAGCTCAGAAATACAGGGGAGGCGTGAAAAACTGTTTTTT
d_gene: NA; j_gene: TRBJ1-1; v_gene: TRBV19; len: 15; abundance: NA; CDR3aa: CASSAAGWGNTEAFF; CDR3nt: TGTGCCAGTAGCGCGGCGGGGTGGGGGAACACTGAAGCTTTCTTT
d_gene: TRBD2; j_gene: TRBJ2-4; v_gene: TRBV11-2; len: 16; abundance: few; CDR3aa: CASSLRWEGAKNIQYF; CDR3nt: TGTGCCAGCAGCTTACGGTGGGAGGGGGCCAAAAACATTCAGTACTTC
d_gene: NA; j_gene: TRBJ1-6; v_gene: TRBV5-1; len: 13; abundance: once; CDR3aa: CASSLLGDSPLHF; CDR3nt: TGCGCCAGCAGCTTGTTAGGGGATTCACCCCTCCACTTT
d_gene: TRBD1; j_gene: TRBJ2-1; v_gene: TRBV11-3; len: 16; abundance: NA; CDR3aa: CASSFTGVSSYNEQFF; CDR3nt: TGTGCCAGCAGCTTTACAGGGGTTAGCTCCTACAATGAGCAGTTCTTC
d_gene: NA; j_gene: TRBJ2-2; v_gene: TRBV5-8; len: 18; abundance: NA; CDR3aa: CASSLDDPGTPNTGELFF; CDR3nt: TGTGCCAGCAGCTTGGATGACCCCGGGACTCCCAACACCGGGGAGCTGTTTTTT
d_gene: NA; j_gene: TRBJ1-1; v_gene: TRBV9; len: 15; abundance: NA; CDR3aa: CASSKQVGSNTEAFF; CDR3nt: TGTGCCAGCAGCAAACAGGTAGGGTCGAACACTGAAGCTTTCTTT
d_gene: TRBD2; j_gene: TRBJ2-1; v_gene: TRBV5-1; len: 15; abundance: NA; CDR3aa: CASSPSGTSGGADFF; CDR3nt: TGCGCCAGCAGCCCCTCAGGGACTAGCGGGGGGGCCGATTTCTTC